The 21 T cell receptor beta chains reported below all come from one sample, sequenced in a study of blood T cell repertoires in COVID-19. Generated by immunoSEQ multiplex PCR, the TCRdb table keeps only in-frame clones and is missing some. The data contain some 160,000 clones, around 76% of them singletons. Specimen: peripheral blood. These receptors all come from a man in his 60s with acute or convalescent COVID-19.

This clone appeared many times. At one of its ends the junction is not consistent with the germline gene, which may arise from a read error. The J gene is TRBJ2-2, the V gene TRBV7-7; a possible D gene is TRBD1 (6 bases). Germline values: CDR1 SSHAT, CDR2 FNYEAQ (reference sequence). The CDR3 is 15 amino acids. DNA of the CDR3: TGTGCTAGCAGTCCTGGACAGTCGAACACCGGGGAGCTGTTTTTT. Protein product: CASSPGQSNTGELFF.

V usage is TRBV6-5 and J usage is TRBJ2-7; 7 bases map to TRBD1. V shed 6 bases, J shed 2 bases, and the junction held 7 bases outside the gene matches. CDR1 MNHEY and CDR2 SVGAGI come from the germline V gene. This CDR3 region has 14 residues. In DNA form, the CDR3 reads TGTGCCAGCAGAGCAGGACAGGAAGCCTACGAGCAGTACTTC. Protein sequence: CASRAGQEAYEQYF.

The rearrangement links TRBV11-3 to TRBJ2-1, with TRBD2 identical over 8 bases. The CDR3 is 13 residues long. CDR1 is SGHNT, CDR2 YENEEA, per germline. Losses at the gene ends were 5 bases for V and 6 bases for J; bases not matched to a gene: 3. The CDR3 sequence: CASSQRESNEQFF. The CDR3 nucleotides read TGTGCCAGCAGCCAGCGGGAGAGCAATGAGCAGTTCTTC.

The V gene is TRBV5-6, the J gene TRBJ2-2; possible D gene TRBD2, 5 bases. Germline values: CDR1 SGHDT, CDR2 YYEEEE. V was trimmed by 3 bases and J by 6 bases, leaving 9 bases between them. The CDR3 extends over 13 amino acids. The CDR3: CASSWRFAGELFF. Written as DNA, the CDR3 is TGTGCCAGCAGCTGGAGGTTCGCCGGGGAGCTGTTTTTT.

The rearrangement links TRBV28 to TRBJ1-1, with D maybe TRBD1 (6 bases). The CDR3 is 15 residues long. Germline-derived CDR1 and CDR2 are MDHEN and SYDVKM. The V gene lost 4 bases and the J gene lost 1 base, with 13 bases spanning the gap. Here the CDR3 reads CASSSEGVGNTEAFF. Written as DNA, the CDR3 is TGTGCCAGCAGTTCAGAGGGGGTGGGGAACACTGAAGCTTTCTTT.

This chain joins TRBV5-5 and TRBJ2-3, with TRBD1 identical over 8 bases. After removal of 2 bases from V and 6 bases from J, the junction contained 14 bases not matched to a gene. This CDR3 is 17 amino acids long. Germline CDR1 reads SGHKS; CDR2 reads YYEKEE (reference sequence). In nucleotides, the CDR3 is TGTGCCAGCAGCTTAGATCCAAGGGACAGGTCGAGGGATACGCAGTATTTT. Translation: CASSLDPRDRSRDTQYF.

The CDR3 reads CASSLGGGEGYTF. In DNA, the CDR3 is TGCGCCAGCAGCTTGGGGGGCGGGGAAGGCTACACCTTC. The V gene is TRBV5-1, the J gene TRBJ1-2; D is possibly TRBD1 (5 bases). Germline V gene data show CDR1 as SGHRS and CDR2 as YFSETQ. Trimming pared 0 bases from V and 8 bases from J, leaving 11 bases between. The CDR3 loop spans 13 amino acids.

This chain connects TRBV28 to TRBJ2-7; 13 nucleotides match TRBD2. The V segment lost 5 bases and the J segment 4 bases; nucleotides outside the gene matches: 5. The CDR3 sequence is 15 residues long. CDR1 MDHEN and CDR2 SYDVKM come from the germline V gene. CDR3 residues: CASSLGLAGVYEQYF. The CDR3 DNA sequence: TGTGCCAGCAGTCTAGGACTAGCGGGAGTTTACGAGCAGTACTTC.

This chain joins TRBV14 and TRBJ2-7, with a tentative D call TRBD2 (5 bases). The V gene's germline CDR1 is SGHDN and CDR2 FVKESK. The CDR3 runs 15 residues. Trimming cost V 1 base and J 6 bases, with 16 bases left between them. The CDR3 loop reads CASSQVRRLLAEQYF. CDR3 in DNA: TGTGCCAGCAGCCAAGTGCGCAGGCTCCTAGCCGAGCAGTACTTC.

The chain couples TRBV15 to TRBJ2-3, with TRBD2 identical over 9 bases. V shed 1 base and J 0 bases; nucleotides not matched to a gene: 5. There are 17 residues in the CDR3. The germline CDR1 and CDR2 sequences are LNHNV and YYDKDF (reference sequence). CDR3 sequence reads: CATSRVVLAGSTDTQYF. In DNA, the CDR3 is TGTGCCACCAGCAGAGTAGTTCTAGCGGGAAGCACAGATACGCAGTATTTT.

The sample holds a few counts of this clone. The V and J genes are TRBV2 and TRBJ1-6; no clear D. Trimming took off 6 bases at V and 9 bases at J, with 12 bases between the two ends. Germline V gives CDR1 SNHLY, CDR2 FYNNEI. The CDR3 loop spans 13 amino acids. CDR3 bases: TGTGCCAGCAGGCGGCAGTCGGGTTCACCCCTCCACTTT. Translating it yields CASRRQSGSPLHF.

V and J are TRBV28 and TRBJ2-7; TRBD1 matches at 10 bases. CDR1 and CDR2 from the germline V gene are MDHEN and SYDVKM. V lost 5 bases to trimming and J lost 9 bases; unmatched junction nucleotides: 16. This CDR3 contains 16 residues. As DNA, the CDR3 is TGTGCCAGCAGTCCAACGCCGGGACAGGGGTTAATGGCGCAGTACTTC. It translates to CASSPTPGQGLMAQYF. Full variable domain (outside the CDR3, taken from reference TRBV28 and TRBJ2-7): DVKVTQSSRYLVKRTGEKVFLECVQDMDHENMFWYRQDPGLGLRLIYFSYDVKMKEKGDIPEGYSVSREKKERFSLILESASTNQTSMYLCASSPTPGQGLMAQYFGPGTRLTVT.

This rearrangement joins TRBV28 to TRBJ2-1; 7 bases fit TRBD1. The CDR3 length is 15 residues. The V segment lost 4 bases and the J segment 5 bases; nucleotides outside the gene matches: 8. Germline V gene data show CDR1 as MDHEN and CDR2 as SYDVKM. CDR3 loop: CASSSAGQENNEQFF. The DNA of the CDR3 is TGTGCCAGCAGTTCAGCCGGACAGGAAAACAATGAGCAGTTCTTC. Combining the CDR3 with reference TRBV28 and TRBJ2-1 gives the whole variable domain DVKVTQSSRYLVKRTGEKVFLECVQDMDHENMFWYRQDPGLGLRLIYFSYDVKMKEKGDIPEGYSVSREKKERFSLILESASTNQTSMYLCASSSAGQENNEQFFGPGTRLTVL.

The V and J genes are TRBV7-9 and TRBJ2-7; 7 bases are shared with TRBD1. With 3 bases clipped from V and 0 bases from J, the junction kept 5 bases outside the gene matches. The CDR3 is 15 residues long. CDR1 and CDR2 from the germline V gene are SEHNR and FQNEAQ (reference sequence). The CDR3 protein is CASSFGTAISYEQYF. DNA of the CDR3: TGTGCCAGCAGCTTTGGGACAGCGATCTCCTACGAGCAGTACTTC.

For this clone: The sample carries other DNA sequences with the same CDR3. The J gene is TRBJ2-5, the V gene TRBV5-1; maybe TRBD2 (5 bases). V shed 3 bases and J shed 5 bases, with 8 bases lying between them. The CDR3 sequence is 12 residues long. The germline CDR1 and CDR2 sequences are SGHRS and YFSETQ. DNA for the CDR3: TGCGCCAGCAGCTCCTCGGGGGAGACCCAGTACTTC. The encoded protein is CASSSSGETQYF.

This sequence joins TRBV3-1 (or the pseudogene TRBV3-2) and TRBJ2-3; TRBD2 matches at 8 bases. V lost 1 base to trimming and J lost 0 bases; unmatched junction nucleotides: 6. Germline V gene data show CDR1 as LGHDT and CDR2 as YNNKEL (reference sequence). The CDR3 is 17 residues long. CDR3 region: CASSQAGASGSTDTQYF. CDR3 DNA sequence: TGTGCCAGCAGCCAAGCTGGGGCTAGCGGGAGCACAGATACGCAGTATTTT.

V usage is TRBV28 and J usage is TRBJ2-7, with 7 nucleotides matching TRBD1. The CDR3 totals 14 residues. V shed 6 bases, J shed 0 bases, and the junction held 5 bases outside the gene matches. Germline CDR1 and CDR2: MDHEN and SYDVKM. The CDR3: CASSPGQHSYEQYF. The CDR3 DNA sequence: TGTGCCAGCAGCCCGGGACAGCACTCCTACGAGCAGTACTTC.

This clone appeared once. The chain employs TRBV18 and TRBJ2-1; 11 bases map to TRBD2. The CDR3 contains 18 residues. Germline V gene data show CDR1 as KGHSH and CDR2 as LQKENI. J was trimmed by 7 bases and V by 3 bases; bases with no gene match: 14. The CDR3 coding sequence is TGTGCCAGCTCACCCCGGGGTAGCGGGAGGGCCGGTCTGAATGAGCAGTTCTTC. Residues: CASSPRGSGRAGLNEQFF.

The chain recombines TRBV28 with TRBJ2-3, with D tentatively TRBD1 (6 bases). The V end lost 2 bases, the J end lost 4 bases, and 16 bases lay between the germline ends. The CDR3 contains 16 residues. Germline CDR1 MDHEN, CDR2 SYDVKM. The CDR3, as DNA: TGTGCCAGCAGTTTAGGTGGGGCACCAGGGGCAGATACGCAGTATTTT. This sequence encodes CASSLGGAPGADTQYF.

The rearrangement links TRBV2 to TRBJ2-2, with 10 bases lining up with TRBD2. CDR3 length: 15 amino acids. Germline CDR1 is SNHLY and CDR2 is FYNNEI. V shed 7 bases, J shed 4 bases, and the junction held 6 bases outside the gene matches. The CDR3 bases are TGTGCCAGCACCGGACTAGCGGTGGGCACCGGGGAGCTGTTTTTT. Protein product: CASTGLAVGTGELFF. The full variable domain, completed using reference TRBV2 and TRBJ2-2, is EPEVTQTPSHQVTQMGQEVILRCVPISNHLYFYWYRQILGQKVEFLVSFYNNEISEKSEIFDDQFSVERPDGSNFTLKIRSTKLEDSAMYFCASTGLAVGTGELFFGEGSRLTVL.

The chain combines TRBV29-1 with TRBJ1-1; D uncertain. V shed 2 bases and J shed 4 bases, with 20 bases lying between them. From germline, CDR1 is SQVTM and CDR2 ANQGSEA. This CDR3 region has 16 residues. The CDR3 region has the DNA TGCAGCGTTGAAAGGTTGAGCGGCGGCTCGAGCACTGAAGCTTTCTTT. Protein sequence: CSVERLSGGSSTEAFF.